This TCR beta chain originates from a study of blood T cells in healthy people across ages. At the level of the study: About one barcoded beta molecule per two T cells came from capture by template switching.

Study-level points and caveats: Naive T cell percentage showed a strong correlation with TCR beta diversity.

In germline, CDR1 is LGHDT, CDR2 YNNKEL (reference sequence). Trimming stripped 0 bases from V and 7 bases from J, with 21 bases between. The CDR3 is made up of 17 amino acids. The extraction recovered at least 5 micrograms of total RNA per sample. With a J-beta primer mix and a sample-barcoded 5' primer, a second PCR ran roughly 6 to 11 cycles. Tags on each cDNA molecule came from a template-switch adaptor with 12 random nucleotides. TCRdb processed the 5' RACE reads anew with MiXCR; each CDR3 protein has one entry. Here the sample spans some 900,000 distinct CDR3 sequences, 25% to 30% being singletons. Ten or more counts support this clonotype. The antigen is not known.

This chain uses TRBV3-1 with TRBJ2-5; D is perhaps TRBD1 or TRBD2 (7 bases each). This clonotype was obtained from a woman over 75 in good health. Source material: blood. Here the CDR3 reads CASSQDGEGARVRTQYF. The CDR3 DNA is TGTGCCAGCAGCCAAGATGGGGAGGGGGCCCGAGTAAGGACCCAGTACTTC.